This T cell receptor beta chain was identified during a study of CD8 T cells in Susac syndrome. V was pared by 0 bases and J by 3 bases, with 12 bases between. There are 15 residues in the CDR3. Germline V gene lookup returns CDR1 LGHNA and CDR2 YSLEER. When the RNA was reverse transcribed, random hexamers were used with an input of about 0.45 to 1 ug. From the immunoSEQ multiplex PCR reads, TCRdb called clonotypes with MiXCR, one entry per CDR3 protein. Of 120,000 to 150,000 distinct CDR3 sequences in the sample, around 94% were seen once. The genes are TRBV4-3 and TRBJ2-7; D tentatively fits TRBD1 or TRBD2 (5 bases each). This clonotype originated in a human donor in good health. The sequenced sample consisted of CD8+ T cells from PBMCs. The CDR3 region is CASSQEGRSGYEQYF. The CDR3 coding sequence is TGCGCCAGCAGCCAAGAGGGACGGTCGGGCTACGAGCAGTACTTC.